Below, one TCR beta chain is given with its context. The data belong to a study of blood T cell repertoires in COVID-19. For the study at large: Collection of acute and convalescent COVID-19 samples took place in the United States, Italy and Spain.

Per the original methods: Reference gene primer amplification gave estimated nucleated cell counts. The protocol was immunoSEQ multiplex PCR, while the TCRdb copy is restricted to in-frame clones and leaves out a portion. V and J calls and clone size are as listed in that table; D and trimming were resolved from the DNA. This table holds fewer than 200,000 clones, approximately 86% found once. The V end lost 1 base, the J end lost 8 bases, and 9 bases lay between the germline ends. The CDR3 is 13 amino acids. The germline CDR1 and CDR2 sequences are MNHEY and SVGAGI. J is TRBJ2-1 and V is TRBV6-5, with a weak D call TRBD1 (5 bases). Source material: peripheral blood. The receptor was isolated from a man aged 40-49 years with active or convalescent COVID-19. The CDR3: CASSYLGADEQFF. CDR3 nucleotide sequence: TGTGCCAGCAGTTACTTAGGGGCGGATGAGCAGTTCTTC.